The sequence of this T cell receptor (beta chain) was determined in a study of T-cell reconstitution after alpha-beta-depleted transplantation in children. V shed 1 base and J shed 8 bases, with 14 bases lying between them. The germline CDR1 and CDR2 sequences are SQVTM and ANQGSEA. The CDR3 sequence is 14 residues long. This clonotype was recorded a few times. Unique molecular identifiers tagged the TCRbeta library. TCRdb re-derived calls from the PCR reads in MiXCR, one entry per CDR3 protein. The data contain about 540,000 distinct CDR3 sequences, about 18% of them singletons. The origin of this receptor is a human donor who donated a stem cell graft to a child with acute lymphoblastic leukemia. This chain links TRBV29-1 with TRBJ2-2, with unresolved D. Specimen: PBMCs from the stem cell graft donor, collected from the stem cell graft. The DNA for the CDR3 is TGCAGCGTTGAAGGAAGGTTGCCGGCGGGGGAGCTGTTTTTT. Its protein is CSVEGRLPAGELFF.